These T cell receptor beta chains were read from a single sample in a study of graft-versus-host responses after intestinal transplantation. Assay: immunoSEQ multiplex PCR; the TCRdb copy retains only in-frame clones and omits some. The sample holds 10,000 to 15,000 clones, more than 25% seen once. The specimen was alloreactive CD8+ T cells from a mixed lymphocyte reaction culture, collected before intestinal transplant. The source is a human patient who received an intestinal transplant. Each CDR3 is given with its conserved first and last residue. A D gene is named only where the DNA matches it firmly. Not every row has a clone size; where given, it reads once, few, many or a size class.

clone_size,d_call,j_call,v_call,cdr3_nt,cdr3_aa
once,TRBD2,TRBJ2-2,TRBV9,TGTGCCAGCAGCGGCGGACTAGGGACCGGGGAGCTGTTTTTT,CASSGGLGTGELFF
medium-sized,TRBD1,TRBJ1-1,TRBV13,TGTGCCAGCAGCATCCGAACAGGGGGCGGCACTGAAGCTTTCTTT,CASSIRTGGGTEAFF
NA,TRBD1,TRBJ2-5,TRBV5-6,TGTGCCAGCAGCTCAGGGGGTGTTCAAGAGACCCAGTACTTC,CASSSGGVQETQYF
NA,NA,TRBJ1-2,TRBV7-2,TGTGCCAGCAGCGGTTCTTCCAGAGACGGAAAGAACTATGGCTACACCTTC,CASSGSSRDGKNYGYTF
NA,TRBD1,TRBJ2-5,TRBV5-3,TGTGCCAGAAGCGGGACAGGGGGCGCCGGAAAAGAGACCCAGTACTTC,CARSGTGGAGKETQYF
NA,NA,TRBJ1-2,TRBV19,TGTGCCAGTAGTACCGGGGGTACGGGGTATGGCTACACCTTC,CASSTGGTGYGYTF
few,NA,TRBJ2-3,TRBV6-1,TGTGCCAGCACCTATTTCGGAGGTCCCACAGATACGCAGTATTTT,CASTYFGGPTDTQYF
few,NA,TRBJ2-2,TRBV11-2,TGTGCCAGCAGCCCCAATGGGCGGGTAGTTGACGGGGAGCTGTTTTTT,CASSPNGRVVDGELFF
few,NA,TRBJ1-2,TRBV7-2,TGTGCCAGCAGCTTCGACGGGAACTATGGCTACACCTTC,CASSFDGNYGYTF
NA,NA,TRBJ1-2,TRBV7-9,TGTGCCAGCAGCTCCCAGGAGCATGGCTACACCTTC,CASSSQEHGYTF
once,NA,TRBJ1-5,TRBV19,TGTGCCAGTAGTCCACTGGACAGATACAATCAGCCCCAGCATTTT,CASSPLDRYNQPQHF